This T cell receptor beta chain was sequenced for a study of shared clonotypes between healthy human individuals. Germline V gene data show CDR1 as SGHRS and CDR2 as YFSETQ. This CDR3 contains 14 residues. The V end lost 4 bases, the J end lost 2 bases, and 12 bases lay between the germline ends. Sequenced by immunoSEQ multiplex PCR; TCRdb stores in-frame clones only, minus some. Here the sample spans 2 million to 2.5 million clones, just over 90% being singletons. Sequencing used naive CD4+ T cells from PBMCs. The subset: CD45RA+ positively selected. The origin of this receptor is a man in his late teens or twenties in good health. Some clones in this sample may be carry-over from other donors' samples. The genes are TRBV5-1 and TRBJ1-1, with no clear D. The CDR3 spells CASSKGESNTEAFF. The CDR3 DNA follows: TGCGCCAGCAGCAAAGGAGAATCAAACACTGAAGCTTTCTTT.